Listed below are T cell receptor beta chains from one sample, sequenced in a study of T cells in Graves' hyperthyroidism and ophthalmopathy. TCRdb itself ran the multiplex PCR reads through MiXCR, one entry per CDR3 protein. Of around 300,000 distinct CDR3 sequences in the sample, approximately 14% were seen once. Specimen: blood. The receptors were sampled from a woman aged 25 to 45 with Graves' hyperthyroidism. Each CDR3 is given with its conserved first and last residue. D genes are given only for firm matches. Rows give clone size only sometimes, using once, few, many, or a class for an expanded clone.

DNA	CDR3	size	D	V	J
TGTGCCAGCAGCGTAGAACCGGGACAGGGGAACACTGAAGCTTTCTTT	CASSVEPGQGNTEAFF	.	TRBD1	TRBV9	TRBJ1-1
TGTGCCAGCGCAAACGGGGGGATCGGGGAGCTGTTTTTT	CASANGGIGELFF	many	TRBD2	TRBV6-1	TRBJ2-2
TGTGCCAGCACCCACTGGGGGCGGGAGGGCCGAGGGGAGCTGTTTTTT	CASTHWGREGRGELFF	many	TRBD2	TRBV6-1	TRBJ2-2
TGTGCCAGCAACGTACTAGCGGCCGGGGAGCTGTTTTTT	CASNVLAAGELFF	.	TRBD2	TRBV7-9	TRBJ2-2
TGTGCCAGCAGCTTGACTGGCGCCTCCTACAATGAGCAGTTCTTC	CASSLTGASYNEQFF	many	.	TRBV11-2	TRBJ2-1
TGTGCCAGCAGCTGGGGGACTAGCGGCACAGATACGCAGTATTTT	CASSWGTSGTDTQYF	many	TRBD2	TRBV28	TRBJ2-3
TGCAGTGCTCCTCTAACTAGCCACGGCGGGGAGACCCAGTACTTC	CSAPLTSHGGETQYF	.	.	TRBV20-1	TRBJ2-5
TGCAGTGCTAGCCCGGGAAGCTCTGGGGCCAACGTCCTGACTTTC	CSASPGSSGANVLTF	many	.	TRBV20-1	TRBJ2-6
TGTGCCAGCAGCCCCGTCATCTGGACGGTGGGATCAGAGCAGTTCTTC	CASSPVIWTVGSEQFF	many	.	TRBV28	TRBJ2-1
TGTGCCAGCAGTGTACAGGGCTCTGGAAACACCATATATTTT	CASSVQGSGNTIYF	few	.	TRBV28	TRBJ1-3
TGTGCCAGCAGGAGTGGGACAGGGAGCTCTTATGGCTACACCTTC	CASRSGTGSSYGYTF	many	TRBD1	TRBV2	TRBJ1-2
TGTGCCTCCTGTTTTAGCGGGAGAGGGTACAATGAGCAGTTCTTC	CASCFSGRGYNEQFF	many	TRBD2	TRBV27	TRBJ2-1
TGTGCCAGTAGTATTAACAGGAACACTGAAGCTTTCTTT	CASSINRNTEAFF	few	.	TRBV19	TRBJ1-1
TGTGCCAGCAGCGTGGCAGGGTACGGCGAGCAGTACTTC	CASSVAGYGEQYF	.	.	TRBV9	TRBJ2-7
TGTGCCAGCAGCTTGGCCCCGGTCGGGGGAACAGATACGCAGTATTTT	CASSLAPVGGTDTQYF	few	.	TRBV5-6	TRBJ2-3
TGTGCCAGCAGCTTAGGTCCCAGTGACGAGCAGCACTTC	CASSLGPSDEQHF	.	.	TRBV7-8	TRBJ2-7
TGTGCCAGCAGCTTAGCGGCAGGGGGTCTATACGAGCAGTACTTC	CASSLAAGGLYEQYF	many	TRBD1	TRBV7-9	TRBJ2-7
TGTGCCTGGTGGCCAGGGGGAGGCACTGAAGCTTTCTTT	CAWWPGGGTEAFF	many	TRBD1	TRBV30	TRBJ1-1
TGTGCCTGGAAGGGGACTCTAAGGGAAAAACTGTTTTTT	CAWKGTLREKLFF	.	.	TRBV30	TRBJ1-4
TGTGCCAGCCGACGGTGGGATCAGCCCCAGCATTTT	CASRRWDQPQHF	few	.	TRBV28	TRBJ1-5
TGTGCCACGTCAGGTGAGGTGATCTACGAGCAGTACTTC	CATSGEVIYEQYF	.	.	TRBV19	TRBJ2-7
TGCAGTAGGGACAGTAGCACAGATACGCAGTATTTT	CSRDSSTDTQYF	.	TRBD1	TRBV20-1	TRBJ2-3
TGTGCCAGCAGTCTTAAGGGACAGTACCCCTACGAGCAGTACTTC	CASSLKGQYPYEQYF	many	TRBD1	TRBV27	TRBJ2-7
TGTGCCATCGCAGGGACGGCCGGGGAGCTGTTTTTT	CAIAGTAGELFF	few	.	TRBV10-3	TRBJ2-2
TGTGCCAGCAGTTTATGGACCTTCCCGCCATACGAGCAGTACTTC	CASSLWTFPPYEQYF	many	.	TRBV28	TRBJ2-7
TGTGCCAGCAGCCGGCAGGGGACGAGTTACACTGAAGCTTTCTTT	CASSRQGTSYTEAFF	many	.	TRBV3-1	TRBJ1-1
TGTGCCAGCAGACCCCCGGGACAGACCTATACTAACACAGATACGCAGTATTTT	CASRPPGQTYTNTDTQYF	.	TRBD1	TRBV11-2	TRBJ2-3
TGCAGTGCTATAGCCAGGGGGGGGGGTACAGGGACTGAAGCTTTCTTT	CSAIARGGGTGTEAFF	.	TRBD1	TRBV20-1	TRBJ1-1
TGCAGCGTTGATGGCGGCGCAGGCTCTCACGAGCAGTACTTC	CSVDGGAGSHEQYF	few	.	TRBV29-1	TRBJ2-7
TGTGCCAGCTCGGATCGTTACGAGCAGTACTTC	CASSDRYEQYF	.	.	TRBV6-2/TRBV6-3	TRBJ2-7
TGTGCCGTACGGAGCTCTGGGGCCAACGTCCTGACTTTC	CAVRSSGANVLTF	many	.	TRBV10-3	TRBJ2-6
TGTGCCAGCAGTAGAAACAGGGTGTCGTCCTACGAGCAGTACTTC	CASSRNRVSSYEQYF	.	.	TRBV28	TRBJ2-7
TGTGCCTGGAAGGTTGCCGGGAAAAATGAAAAACTGTTTTTT	CAWKVAGKNEKLFF	many	.	TRBV30	TRBJ1-4
TGTGCCAGCAGTCGGGAGGGGGACGAGCAGTACTTC	CASSREGDEQYF	many	TRBD2	TRBV27	TRBJ2-7
TGCGCCAGCAGCTCGGGGACAGGGCCCTATGGCTACACCTTC	CASSSGTGPYGYTF	many	TRBD1	TRBV5-1	TRBJ1-2
TGTGCCAGCAGTTACTCCCTTCGGGGTCCCCAGCATTTT	CASSYSLRGPQHF	many	.	TRBV6-2/TRBV6-3	TRBJ1-5
TGTGCCAGCAGCCAAGTCCCTTTCAGCGGAAATGAGCAGTTCTTC	CASSQVPFSGNEQFF	.	.	TRBV14	TRBJ2-1
TGTGCCAGCTCGGAGGGACATTTGAAGACCCAGTACTTC	CASSEGHLKTQYF	.	.	TRBV18	TRBJ2-5
TGTGCCAGCTCACCACCCAGTAGCACAGATACGCAGTATTTT	CASSPPSSTDTQYF	many	.	TRBV18	TRBJ2-3
TGTGCCAGCAGCTTAGGGCAGCATCAGCCCCAGCATTTT	CASSLGQHQPQHF	.	.	TRBV7-9	TRBJ1-5
TGTGCCTGGAAGCGGGAAAACAATGAGCAGTTCTTC	CAWKRENNEQFF	.	TRBD2	TRBV30	TRBJ2-1
TGTGCCAGCAGCCCAATGGGACAGGGTAAGCACGAGCAGTACTTC	CASSPMGQGKHEQYF	many	TRBD1	TRBV28	TRBJ2-7
TGTGCCAGCAGTGACCAGCCCAACTCTGGAAACACCATATATTTT	CASSDQPNSGNTIYF	few	.	TRBV6-1	TRBJ1-3